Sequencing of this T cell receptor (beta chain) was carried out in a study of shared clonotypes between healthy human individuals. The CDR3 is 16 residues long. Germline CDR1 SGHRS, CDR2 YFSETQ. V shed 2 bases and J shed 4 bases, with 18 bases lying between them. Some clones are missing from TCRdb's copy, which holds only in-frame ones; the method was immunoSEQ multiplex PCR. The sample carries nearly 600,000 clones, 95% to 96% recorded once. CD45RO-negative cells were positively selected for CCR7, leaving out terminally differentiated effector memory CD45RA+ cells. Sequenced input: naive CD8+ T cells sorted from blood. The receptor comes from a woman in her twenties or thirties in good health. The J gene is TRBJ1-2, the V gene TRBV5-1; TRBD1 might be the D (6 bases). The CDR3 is CASSFRQVGGSYGYTF. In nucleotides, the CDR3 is TGCGCCAGCAGCTTTAGACAGGTCGGAGGGAGCTATGGCTACACCTTC.